A single TCR beta chain is shown here with its context. This CDR3 spans 18 amino acids. CDR1 is SGHAT, CDR2 FQNNGV, per germline. The V end lost 0 bases, the J end lost 5 bases, and 22 bases lay between the germline ends. In the original processing: For nucleated cells, counts were estimated from reference gene primer amplification. Generated by immunoSEQ multiplex PCR, the TCRdb table keeps only in-frame clones and is missing some. That table supplies the V and J calls and clone size; D and trimming were determined from the DNA. The sample lists roughly 250,000 clones, about 85% occurring once. This sample was taken from a study of blood T cell repertoires in COVID-19. All enrollees were roughly 18 to 95 years old and from approximately 25 US areas. Categorization into cohorts depended on clinical history that participants reported.

The rearrangement joins TRBV11-2 to TRBJ1-2, with D hard to call. The clonotype originates from a woman aged 25-40 years with acute COVID-19. The sequenced sample consisted of PBMCs or T cells enriched from blood (not recorded which). The CDR3 nucleotides read TGTGCCAGCAGCTTAGATTTCTTGGGGAGGGCTGAAGATTATGGCTACACCTTC. Translated: CASSLDFLGRAEDYGYTF.